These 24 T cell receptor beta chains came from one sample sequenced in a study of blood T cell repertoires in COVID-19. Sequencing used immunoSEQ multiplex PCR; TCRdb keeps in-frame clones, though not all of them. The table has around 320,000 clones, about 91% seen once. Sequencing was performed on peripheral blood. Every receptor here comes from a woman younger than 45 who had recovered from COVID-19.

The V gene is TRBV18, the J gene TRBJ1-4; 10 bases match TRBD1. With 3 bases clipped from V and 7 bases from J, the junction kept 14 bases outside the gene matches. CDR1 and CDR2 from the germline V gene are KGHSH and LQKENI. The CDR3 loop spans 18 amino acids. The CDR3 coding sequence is TGTGCCAGCTCACCGCCGGGACAGGGGAGTTGGGATGGTGAAAAACTGTTTTTT. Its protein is CASSPPGQGSWDGEKLFF.

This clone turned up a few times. The CDR3 sequence is CASSRTGGETQYF. CDR3 sequence (DNA): TGTGCCAGCAGCCGGACAGGGGGGGAGACCCAGTACTTC. The chain recombines TRBV6-4 with TRBJ2-5; 10 positions match TRBD1. CDR1 is MRHNA, CDR2 SNTAGT, per germline. The CDR3 is 13 amino acids. The trim removed 6 bases at V and 5 bases at J, leaving 3 bases unmatched.

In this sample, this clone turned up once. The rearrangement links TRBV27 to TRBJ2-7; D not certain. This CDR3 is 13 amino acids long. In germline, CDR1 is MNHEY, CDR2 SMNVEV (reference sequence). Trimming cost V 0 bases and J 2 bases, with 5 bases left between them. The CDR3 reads CASSLSGPYEQYF. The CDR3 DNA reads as TGTGCCAGCAGTTTATCTGGGCCCTACGAGCAGTACTTC.

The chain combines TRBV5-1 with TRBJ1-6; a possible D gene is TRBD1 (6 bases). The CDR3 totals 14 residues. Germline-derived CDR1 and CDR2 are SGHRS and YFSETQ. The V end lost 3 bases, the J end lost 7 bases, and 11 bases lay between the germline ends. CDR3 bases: TGCGCCAGCAGCTGGGACAATCGGAATTCACCCCTCCACTTT. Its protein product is CASSWDNRNSPLHF. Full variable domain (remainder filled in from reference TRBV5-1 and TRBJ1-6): KAGVTQTPRYLIKTRGQQVTLSCSPISGHRSVSWYQQTPGQGLQFLFEYFSETQRNKGNFPGRFSGRQFSNSRSEMNVSTLELGDSALYLCASSWDNRNSPLHFGNGTRLTVT.

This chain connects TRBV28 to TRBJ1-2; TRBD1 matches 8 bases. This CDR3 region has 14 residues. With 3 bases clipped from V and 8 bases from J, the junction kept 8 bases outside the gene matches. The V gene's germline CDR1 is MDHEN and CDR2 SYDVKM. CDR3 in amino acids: CASSFPQGALGYTF. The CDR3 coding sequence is TGTGCCAGCAGTTTCCCCCAGGGGGCCTTGGGCTACACCTTC.

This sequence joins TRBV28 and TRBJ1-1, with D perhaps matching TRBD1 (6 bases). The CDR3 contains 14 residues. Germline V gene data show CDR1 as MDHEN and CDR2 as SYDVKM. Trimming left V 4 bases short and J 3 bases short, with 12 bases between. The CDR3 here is CASSYTGSDTEAFF. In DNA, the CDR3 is TGTGCCAGCAGTTATACAGGGTCGGACACTGAAGCTTTCTTT.

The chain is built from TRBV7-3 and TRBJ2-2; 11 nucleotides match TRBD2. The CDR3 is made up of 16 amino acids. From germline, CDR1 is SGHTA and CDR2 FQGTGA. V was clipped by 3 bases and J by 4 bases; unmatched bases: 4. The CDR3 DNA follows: TGTGCCAGCAGCTTCCTAGCGGGGGGTCTCACCGGGGAGCTGTTTTTT. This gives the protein CASSFLAGGLTGELFF. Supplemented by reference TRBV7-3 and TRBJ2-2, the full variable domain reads GAGVSQTPSNKVTEKGKYVELRCDPISGHTALYWYRQSLGQGPEFLIYFQGTGAADDSGLPNDRFFAVRPEGSVSTLKIQRTERGDSAVYLCASSFLAGGLTGELFFGEGSRLTVL.

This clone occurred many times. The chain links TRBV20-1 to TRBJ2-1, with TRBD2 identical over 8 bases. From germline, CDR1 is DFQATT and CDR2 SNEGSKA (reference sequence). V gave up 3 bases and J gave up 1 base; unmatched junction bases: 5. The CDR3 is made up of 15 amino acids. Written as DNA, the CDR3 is TGCAGTGCTAGTTCGGGACTAGAGTCCTACAATGAGCAGTTCTTC. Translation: CSASSGLESYNEQFF.

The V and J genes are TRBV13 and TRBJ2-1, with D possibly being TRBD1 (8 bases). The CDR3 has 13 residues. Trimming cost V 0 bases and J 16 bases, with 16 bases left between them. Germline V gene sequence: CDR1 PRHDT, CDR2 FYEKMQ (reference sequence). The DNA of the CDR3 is TGTGCCAGCAGCTTAGGCCGGGGGGACAGGAAATTCTTC. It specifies CASSLGRGDRKFF.

Here the CDR3 DNA reads TGTGCCAGCACCCCCCAGGGTAGAACCTACTATGGCTACACCTTC. Translating gives CASTPQGRTYYGYTF. The V gene is TRBV19, the J gene TRBJ1-2; a weak D match, TRBD1 (5 bases). V dropped 9 bases and J dropped 3 bases, with 20 bases sitting between them. Germline V gene lookup returns CDR1 LNHDA and CDR2 SQIVND (reference sequence). The CDR3 has 15 amino acids.

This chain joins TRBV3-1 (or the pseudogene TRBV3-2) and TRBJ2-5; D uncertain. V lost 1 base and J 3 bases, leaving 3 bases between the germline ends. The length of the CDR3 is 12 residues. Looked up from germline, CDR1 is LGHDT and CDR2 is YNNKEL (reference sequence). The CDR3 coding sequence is TGTGCCAGCAGCCAAGGTAAAGAGACCCAGTACTTC. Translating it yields CASSQGKETQYF.

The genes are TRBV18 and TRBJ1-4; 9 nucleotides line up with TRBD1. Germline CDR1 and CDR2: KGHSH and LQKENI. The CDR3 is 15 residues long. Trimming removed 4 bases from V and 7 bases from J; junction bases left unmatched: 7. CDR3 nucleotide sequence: TGTGCCAGCTCACAAACAGGGGGCCTGGGTGAAAAACTGTTTTTT. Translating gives CASSQTGGLGEKLFF.

The DNA for the CDR3 is TGTGCCAGCAGCCTACAGGCAGATACGCAGTATTTT. It specifies CASSLQADTQYF. V gene TRBV4-2 combines with J gene TRBJ2-3, with D perhaps TRBD1 (5 bases). Per germline, CDR1 LGHNA and CDR2 YNFKEQ. This CDR3 region has 12 residues. Between the trimmed V and J ends, which lost 4 bases and 4 bases, there was a span of 6 bases.

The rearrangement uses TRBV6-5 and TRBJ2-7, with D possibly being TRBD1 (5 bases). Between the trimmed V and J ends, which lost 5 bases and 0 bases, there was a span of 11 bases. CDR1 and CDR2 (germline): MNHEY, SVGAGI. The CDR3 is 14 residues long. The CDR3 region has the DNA TGTGCCAGCAGTCACCCGACAGTCTCCTACGAGCAGTACTTC. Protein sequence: CASSHPTVSYEQYF.

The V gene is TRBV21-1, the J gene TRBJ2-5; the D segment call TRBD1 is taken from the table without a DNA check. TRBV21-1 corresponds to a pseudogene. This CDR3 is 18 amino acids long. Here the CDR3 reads CASSKPRETGTSQETQYF. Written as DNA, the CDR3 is TGTGCCAGCAGCAAACCGAGAGAGACGGGGACATCGCAAGAGACCCAGTACTTC.

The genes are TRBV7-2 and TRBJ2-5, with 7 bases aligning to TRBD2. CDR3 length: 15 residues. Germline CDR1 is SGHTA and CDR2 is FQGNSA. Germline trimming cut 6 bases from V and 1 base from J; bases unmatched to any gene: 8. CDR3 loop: CASSRAAGLQETQYF. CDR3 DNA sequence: TGTGCCAGCAGTCGGGCAGCGGGGCTCCAAGAGACCCAGTACTTC. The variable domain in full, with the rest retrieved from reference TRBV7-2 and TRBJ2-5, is GAGVSQSPSNKVTEKGKDVELRCDPISGHTALYWYRQSLGQGLEFLIYFQGNSAPDKSGLPSDRFSAERTGGSVSTLTIQRTQQEDSAVYLCASSRAAGLQETQYFGPGTRLLVL.

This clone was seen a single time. The CDR3 loop reads CASSTNAGGPLHF. As DNA, the CDR3 is TGCGCCAGCAGTACAAACGCGGGTGGACCCCTCCACTTT. The chain combines TRBV5-1 with TRBJ1-6; no firm D call. The length of the CDR3 is 13 residues. The V end lost 5 bases, the J end lost 12 bases, and 15 bases lay between the germline ends. The germline V gene has CDR1 SGHRS and CDR2 YFSETQ.

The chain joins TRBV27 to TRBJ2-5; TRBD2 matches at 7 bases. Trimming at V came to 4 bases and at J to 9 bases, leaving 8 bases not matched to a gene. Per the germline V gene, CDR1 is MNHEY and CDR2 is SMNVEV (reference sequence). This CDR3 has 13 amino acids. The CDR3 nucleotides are TGTGCCAGCAGTTCCTTCGGGGGGTTACCCCAGTACTTC. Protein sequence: CASSSFGGLPQYF.

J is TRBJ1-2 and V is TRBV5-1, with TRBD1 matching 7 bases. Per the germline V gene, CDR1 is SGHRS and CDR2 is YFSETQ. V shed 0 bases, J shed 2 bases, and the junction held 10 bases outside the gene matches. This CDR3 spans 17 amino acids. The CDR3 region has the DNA TGCGCCAGCAGCTTGGAGCTGCAAGGACAGGCCAACTATGGCTACACCTTC. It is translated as CASSLELQGQANYGYTF.

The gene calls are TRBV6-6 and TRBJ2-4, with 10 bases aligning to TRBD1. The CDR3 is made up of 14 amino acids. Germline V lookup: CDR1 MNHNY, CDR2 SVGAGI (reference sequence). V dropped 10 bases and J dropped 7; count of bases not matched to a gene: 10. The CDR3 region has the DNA TGTGCCATCTCCACCGGGACAGGGGCCAACATTCAGTACTTC. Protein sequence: CAISTGTGANIQYF.

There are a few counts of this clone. The DNA for the CDR3 is TGTGCCAGCAGCGTACTTTCGGCTAGCTCCTACAATGAGCAGTTCTTC. Protein product: CASSVLSASSYNEQFF. The chain carries TRBV9 and TRBJ2-1; D ambiguous. Germline lookup yields CDR1 SGDLS and CDR2 YYNGEE. Trimming stripped 1 base from V and 0 bases from J, with 11 bases between. The CDR3 covers 16 residues.

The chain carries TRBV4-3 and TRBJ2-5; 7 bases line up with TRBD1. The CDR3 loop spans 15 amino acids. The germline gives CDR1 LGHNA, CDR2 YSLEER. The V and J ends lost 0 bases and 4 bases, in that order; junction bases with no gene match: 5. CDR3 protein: CASSQERGLGETQYF. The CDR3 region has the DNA TGCGCCAGCAGCCAAGAAAGGGGGCTCGGAGAGACCCAGTACTTC.

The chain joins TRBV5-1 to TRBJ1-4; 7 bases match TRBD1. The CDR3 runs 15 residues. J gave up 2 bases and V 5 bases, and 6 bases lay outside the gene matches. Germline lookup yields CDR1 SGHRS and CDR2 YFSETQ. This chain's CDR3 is CASSHLGGTNEKLFF. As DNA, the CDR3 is TGCGCCAGCAGTCACTTAGGGGGCACTAATGAAAAACTGTTTTTT.

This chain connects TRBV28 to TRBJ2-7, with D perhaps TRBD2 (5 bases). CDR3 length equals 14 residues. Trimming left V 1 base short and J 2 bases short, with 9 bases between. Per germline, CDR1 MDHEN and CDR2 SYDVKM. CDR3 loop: CASSLFRGTYEQYF. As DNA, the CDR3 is TGTGCCAGCAGTTTATTTCGGGGTACCTACGAGCAGTACTTC.